This T cell receptor (beta chain) derives from a study of shared clonotypes between healthy human individuals. Over several immunoSEQ plates, each subset's genomic DNA was distributed in even portions. Methods used by the authors: Junction-only sequences produced by ImmunoSEQ had no quality scores, so filtering differed. Profiled with immunoSEQ multiplex PCR; TCRdb holds only in-frame clones, not every one. The DNA was the basis for D and trimming; V, J and clone size are from that table. The sample has about 1 million clones; more than 65% are singletons. Germline V gene sequence: CDR1 MNHNS, CDR2 SASEGT. The CDR3 extends over 12 amino acids. V shed 6 bases and J shed 5 bases, with 11 bases lying between them.

Sequencing used memory CD4+ T cells sorted from blood. Noted subset: CD45RA-negative fraction. The TCR comes from a man between 18 and 35 years old in good health. The V gene is TRBV6-1, the J gene TRBJ2-7; D may match TRBD1 or TRBD2 (6 bases each). The CDR3 DNA reads TGTGCCAGCAGCCGCCGGGGGCACGAGCAGTACTTC. Translating gives CASSRRGHEQYF.